This record looks at one T cell receptor (beta chain) sequence and its context. Its antigen has not been determined. No quality values exist for individual bases; no much larger clone is one base distant. The data stem from a study of blood T cell repertoires in COVID-19 (dated by TCRdb to between 2020 and 2021). In terms of the full investigation: Collaborator samples came from the United States, Italy and Spain and covered acute and convalescent phases of COVID-19. The sample metadata nearly always contained a de-identified subject ID, COVID-19 status, age in years and sex. Where available, HLA class I and class II types were obtained from metadata supplied by the sample provider rather than from assay-based typing. Deeply sampled blood TCRbeta repertoires from subjects exposed to, actively infected with, or recovered from COVID-19 were included in the dataset. The samples were drawn from the first 160 participants of the ongoing ImmuneRACE study and from over 950 subjects provided by 6 global collaborators. The repertoires were released in a freely available public database meant as a resource for research on the immune response to SARS-CoV-2. The prospective study material was composed of cDNA or gDNA derived from T cells, B-cell-depleted T cells, or PBMCs.

General conclusions and limits of the study: Clinical and demographic metadata were provided uncurated, with the amount varying by source and participant.

The immunoSEQ Assay, a bias-controlled multiplex PCR, was used to amplify TCRbeta CDR3 regions from genomic DNA. Per the original workflow: The number of nucleated cells in each sample was estimated from the amplification of reference gene primers within the assay. To quantify the absolute abundance of each unique TCRbeta CDR3 rearrangement, sequence reads were collapsed and filtered. For each sample, productive Simpson clonality was calculated by taking the square root of Simpson's diversity index across productive rearrangements. TCRdb took this table from immuneACCESS and kept in-frame rearrangements with V and J called. Such tables lack part of the clones; where checked against another copy, unresolved V genes explain under half of the gap, and the rest is unexplained. D and trimming come from the DNA, and the V and J calls and clone size come from that table. A total of some 120,000 clones appear in this sample, just over 90% of them only once. The top ten hold 1.8% of the sample.

Each collaborating institution followed its own protocols to collect whole blood in K2EDTA tubes. For TCRbeta analysis, collaborator samples were shipped as frozen whole blood, as isolated PBMCs, or as DNA extracted from either sample type. What was sequenced was peripheral blood. The receptor was derived from a human donor with active COVID-19. The donor label of this sample is uncertain.

The encoded CDR3 is CASSQVRASVRGTEAFF. Here is the DNA: TGTGCCAGCAGCCAAGTTCGGGCATCGGTAAGGGGCACTGAAGCTTTCTTT. The chain is encoded by TRBV14 joined to TRBJ1-1; the D segment could be TRBD1, given 5 matching bases. The germline V gene encodes CDR1 SGHDN and CDR2 FVKESK. The CDR3, from cysteine to phenylalanine, totals 17 residues. The CDR3 DNA has 51 bases and is translated from base 1. V gives up 1 base and J gives up 4 bases, and the segment between their germline ends measures 19 bases.